These 29 T cell receptor beta chains were sequenced from one sample in a study of T cell responses to AZD1222 COVID-19 vaccine. Sequenced by immunoSEQ multiplex PCR; TCRdb stores in-frame clones only, minus some. Of around 120,000 clones listed, about 92% are singletons. The sequenced sample was peripheral blood, obtained on day 0 of AZD1222 vaccination. These receptors were collected from an adult in good health.

This chain connects TRBV9 to TRBJ1-1; a possible D gene is TRBD1 (6 bases). V was cut by 0 bases and J by 2 bases, with 17 bases left in between. The germline CDR1 and CDR2 sequences are SGDLS and YYNGEE. The CDR3 spans 17 residues. The CDR3 bases are TGTGCCAGCAGCGTAGGGCAAGGGGGGACCGCTAACACTGAAGCTTTCTTT. It yields the protein CASSVGQGGTANTEAFF.

The chain is built from TRBV19 and TRBJ1-5; no reliable D call. Trimming took 1 base from V and 1 from J, leaving 5 bases between them. Germline V gene lookup returns CDR1 LNHDA and CDR2 SQIVND (reference sequence). This CDR3 has 14 residues. The CDR3 here is CASSIVRSNQPQHF. The DNA for the CDR3 is TGTGCCAGTAGTATAGTCAGAAGCAATCAGCCCCAGCATTTT. The variable domain in full, with the rest retrieved from reference TRBV19 and TRBJ1-5, is DGGITQSPKYLFRKEGQNVTLSCEQNLNHDAMYWYRQDPGQGLRLIYYSQIVNDFQKGDIAEGYSVSREKKESFPLTVTSAQKNPTAFYLCASSIVRSNQPQHFGDGTRLSIL.

The sample holds one count of this clone. The chain combines TRBV5-6 with TRBJ1-5; D is ambiguous. Germline-derived CDR1 and CDR2 are SGHDT and YYEEEE. Trimming shortened V by 1 base and J by 0 bases, and 8 bases separated the two germline ends. The CDR3 totals 15 residues. CDR3 in DNA: TGTGCCAGCAGCTTGCGGGGTTATAGCAATCAGCCCCAGCATTTT. Amino acid sequence: CASSLRGYSNQPQHF.

This clone was seen more than once but under ten times. The chain carries TRBV7-9 and TRBJ2-7, with unresolved D. CDR3 length: 14 residues. V was pared by 4 bases and J by 0 bases, with 10 bases between. Germline V lookup: CDR1 SEHNR, CDR2 FQNEAQ (reference sequence). Here the CDR3 DNA reads TGTGCCAGCAGCTCGACACAAAGCTCCTACGAGCAGTACTTC. It encodes CASSSTQSSYEQYF.

The rearrangement uses TRBV7-8 and TRBJ1-6, with D possibly TRBD1 on 5 matching bases. The CDR3 covers 15 residues. The germline V gene has CDR1 SGHVS and CDR2 FQNEAQ. V lost 1 base and J lost 5, with 9 bases in between. The CDR3 coding sequence is TGTGCCAGCAGCTTAGTTCTGGACAATAATTCACCCCTCCACTTT. Protein sequence: CASSLVLDNNSPLHF.

The chain combines TRBV5-1 with TRBJ2-5; TRBD1 matches at 8 bases. From germline, CDR1 is SGHRS and CDR2 YFSETQ. The junction had 9 bases not matched to a gene; V was cut back by 3 bases and J by 5 bases. CDR3 length: 15 amino acids. The CDR3 spells CASSYSTGAGETQYF. The CDR3 DNA follows: TGCGCCAGCAGCTACTCGACAGGGGCGGGGGAGACCCAGTACTTC.

This chain uses TRBV7-9 with TRBJ1-4; D possibly corresponds to TRBD1 (6 bases). The CDR3 covers 14 residues. Trimming stripped 2 bases from V and 8 bases from J, with 12 bases between. Germline V gene data show CDR1 as SEHNR and CDR2 as FQNEAQ (reference sequence). The CDR3 DNA reads TGTGCCAGCAGCTTAAGGGGGATGGGGGAAAAACTGTTTTTT. Translated, it gives CASSLRGMGEKLFF.

V usage is TRBV7-9 and J usage is TRBJ2-2; TRBD1 is a possible D gene (5 bases). Germline lookup yields CDR1 SEHNR and CDR2 FQNEAQ (reference sequence). V gave up 5 bases and J gave up 5 bases, with 9 bases separating them. CDR3 length: 13 residues. CDR3 amino acids: CASSPTATGELFF. CDR3 coding DNA: TGTGCCAGCAGCCCGACAGCTACCGGGGAGCTGTTTTTT. Supplemented by reference TRBV7-9 and TRBJ2-2, the full variable domain reads DTGVSQNPRHKITKRGQNVTFRCDPISEHNRLYWYRQTLGQGPEFLTYFQNEAQLEKSRLLSDRFSAERPKGSFSTLEIQRTEQGDSAMYLCASSPTATGELFFGEGSRLTVL.

V and J are TRBV28 and TRBJ1-6, with 10 bases fitting TRBD1. Germline V gene data show CDR1 as MDHEN and CDR2 as SYDVKM. The CDR3 is 17 amino acids. Unmatched junction bases numbered 12, after V lost 6 bases and J lost 7 bases. CDR3: CASRPTGDRGPNSPLHF. CDR3 bases: TGTGCCAGCAGGCCCACCGGCGACAGGGGGCCCAATTCACCCCTCCACTTT.

This rearrangement joins TRBV11-2 to TRBJ2-1, with D hard to call. Germline V gene lookup returns CDR1 SGHAT and CDR2 FQNNGV. There are 11 residues in the CDR3. Trimming cost V 6 bases and J 9 bases, with 9 bases left between them. The CDR3 protein is CASSMGGEQFF. The CDR3 coding sequence is TGTGCCAGCAGTATGGGTGGTGAGCAGTTCTTC.

V and J are TRBV6-1 and TRBJ1-1; D might be TRBD1 (6 bases). Per germline, CDR1 MNHNS and CDR2 SASEGT. Trimming removed 2 bases from V and 0 bases from J, with 10 bases in between. The CDR3 has 15 amino acids. In nucleotides, the CDR3 is TGTGCCAGCAGTGAAACAGGGTCGATGAACACTGAAGCTTTCTTT. This codes for CASSETGSMNTEAFF.

This chain uses TRBV4-1 with TRBJ2-1; D unclear. Germline loops: CDR1 MGHRA, CDR2 YSYEKL. Trimming took 4 bases from V and 0 from J, leaving 7 bases between them. There are 14 residues in the CDR3. This CDR3 is CASSLPSSYNEQFF. The CDR3 bases are TGCGCCAGCAGCCTTCCCAGCTCCTACAATGAGCAGTTCTTC.

The chain combines TRBV5-1 with TRBJ1-5; tentative D call: TRBD1 (5 bases). Germline CDR1 is SGHRS and CDR2 is YFSETQ. The CDR3 extends over 17 amino acids. V gave up 9 bases and J gave up 1 base, with 23 bases separating them. The CDR3 region is CATTSESLAGSNQPQHF. CDR3 in DNA: TGCGCCACCACTAGCGAGTCCTTGGCAGGGAGCAATCAGCCCCAGCATTTT. Full variable domain (outside the CDR3, taken from reference TRBV5-1 and TRBJ1-5): KAGVTQTPRYLIKTRGQQVTLSCSPISGHRSVSWYQQTPGQGLQFLFEYFSETQRNKGNFPGRFSGRQFSNSRSEMNVSTLELGDSALYLCATTSESLAGSNQPQHFGDGTRLSIL.

The V call is TRBV7-2, the J call TRBJ1-1; D gene ambiguous. This CDR3 is built from 14 residues. Per the germline V gene, CDR1 is SGHTA and CDR2 is FQGNSA. Between the trimmed V and J ends, which lost 2 bases and 1 base, there was a span of 8 bases. The CDR3 region has the DNA TGTGCCAGCAGCTTATGGCAGAAGAACACTGAAGCTTTCTTT. Translation gives CASSLWQKNTEAFF.

V is TRBV7-9 and J is TRBJ2-3; 8 positions agree with TRBD2. Germline values: CDR1 SEHNR, CDR2 FQNEAQ (reference sequence). V was clipped by 5 bases and J by 5 bases; unmatched bases: 9. This CDR3 contains 15 residues. The CDR3 coding sequence is TGTGCCAGCAGCCCCGACGGGGGGGCAGGAGATACGCAGTATTTT. It codes for CASSPDGGAGDTQYF.

The rearrangement joins TRBV24-1 to TRBJ1-1, with D unresolved. The germline V and J ends were trimmed by 3 bases and 1 base, with 8 bases remaining between them. This CDR3 has 14 amino acids. In germline, CDR1 is KGHDR, CDR2 SFDVKD. CDR3 nucleotides: TGTGCCACCAGTGATGGGCAAACGAACACTGAAGCTTTCTTT. It codes for CATSDGQTNTEAFF.

V usage is TRBV15 and J usage is TRBJ2-7; 7 bases map to TRBD2. CDR3 length: 14 residues. Germline lookup yields CDR1 LNHNV and CDR2 YYDKDF (reference sequence). V lost 1 base, J lost 6 bases, and 6 bases stayed unmatched. The CDR3 DNA reads TGTGCCACCAGCAGAGGGGAGGGGAATGGCGAGCAGTACTTC. Protein sequence: CATSRGEGNGEQYF.

This chain joins TRBV3-1 (or the pseudogene TRBV3-2) and TRBJ1-2; no firm D call. Germline CDR1 reads LGHDT; CDR2 reads YNNKEL (reference sequence). The CDR3 sequence is 13 residues long. Trimming removed 0 bases at V and 4 bases at J, with 6 bases between. The CDR3 sequence: CASSQDLAYGYTF. CDR3 DNA sequence: TGTGCCAGCAGCCAAGATCTAGCCTATGGCTACACCTTC.

V usage is TRBV6-2 or TRBV6-3 and J usage is TRBJ2-7; 7 bases are a match to TRBD1. CDR1 MNHEY and CDR2 SVGEGT come from the germline V gene. With 6 bases clipped from V and 2 bases from J, the junction kept 19 bases outside the gene matches. The CDR3 sequence is 18 residues long. CDR3 sequence reads: CASSRQPTTPGQTYEQYF. Here the CDR3 DNA reads TGTGCCAGCAGCCGACAGCCAACTACACCGGGACAGACCTACGAGCAGTACTTC.

This clone appeared once. The J gene is TRBJ1-2, the V gene TRBV27, with TRBD1 identical over 8 bases. The CDR3 extends over 14 amino acids. CDR1 is MNHEY and CDR2 is SMNVEV in the germline V gene (reference sequence). V lost 4 bases, J lost 2 bases, and 3 bases stayed unmatched. DNA of the CDR3: TGTGCCAGCAGTTGGACAGGGCGGAACTATGGCTACACCTTC. This encodes CASSWTGRNYGYTF.

The V call is TRBV7-8, the J call TRBJ2-7; D unresolved. Germline lookup yields CDR1 SGHVS and CDR2 FQNEAQ. The V end lost 8 bases, the J end lost 0 bases, and 11 bases lay between the germline ends. The length of the CDR3 is 13 residues. The CDR3 loop reads CASGRSHSYEQYF. The CDR3 region has the DNA TGTGCCAGCGGCCGTAGTCACTCCTACGAGCAGTACTTC. Supplemented by reference TRBV7-8 and TRBJ2-7, the full variable domain reads GAGVSQSPRYKVAKRGQDVALRCDPISGHVSLFWYQQALGQGPEFLTYFQNEAQLDKSGLPSDRFFAERPEGSVSTLKIQRTQQEDSAVYLCASGRSHSYEQYFGPGTRLTVT.

This rearrangement joins TRBV27 to TRBJ2-7; D might be TRBD1 (5 bases). Trimming left V 2 bases short and J 3 bases short, with 14 bases between. CDR1 is MNHEY, CDR2 SMNVEV, per germline (reference sequence). This CDR3 spans 15 amino acids. The CDR3 DNA reads TGTGCCAGCAGTTTAAGGTGGGGCGAGCTCTACGAGCAGTACTTC. The encoded protein is CASSLRWGELYEQYF.

The chain couples TRBV29-1 to TRBJ1-2; 8 positions agree with TRBD1. CDR3 size: 13 residues. CDR1 is SQVTM and CDR2 is ANQGSEA in the germline V gene. Trimming cost V 7 bases and J 2 bases; bases outside gene matches: 6. The CDR3 DNA follows: TGCAGCGCACATGCAGGGGGCAACTATGGCTACACCTTC. This gives the protein CSAHAGGNYGYTF.

The chain uses TRBV6-5 and TRBJ1-1; D is unclear. V dropped 0 bases and J dropped 4 bases, with 6 bases sitting between them. The CDR3 consists of 13 residues. Germline V CDR1 and CDR2: MNHEY, SVGAGI. CDR3 nucleotides: TGTGCCAGCAGTTACTCACCTAGCACTGAAGCTTTCTTT. Translated, it gives CASSYSPSTEAFF.

The chain employs TRBV25-1 and TRBJ2-5; 8 bases are shared with TRBD1. The CDR3 totals 15 residues. The V segment lost 8 bases and the J segment 5 bases; nucleotides outside the gene matches: 13. The V gene's germline CDR1 is MGHDK and CDR2 SYGVNS. CDR3 in DNA: TGTGCCAGCGGATCGACAGGGGCTGACTTGGAGACCCAGTACTTC. Its translation: CASGSTGADLETQYF.

This clone was observed a single time. V usage is TRBV11-2 and J usage is TRBJ2-7; D possibly corresponds to TRBD1 (6 bases). The CDR3 runs 16 residues. The germline V and J ends were trimmed by 3 bases and 5 bases, with 20 bases remaining between them. Germline CDR1 reads SGHAT; CDR2 reads FQNNGV. The CDR3 is CASSFRGRGQFDEQYF. Here the CDR3 DNA reads TGTGCCAGCAGCTTTAGGGGGAGAGGACAGTTCGACGAGCAGTACTTC.

This chain connects TRBV6-5 to TRBJ1-2; D uncertain. Germline lookup yields CDR1 MNHEY and CDR2 SVGAGI. Trimming took off 2 bases at V and 6 bases at J, with 16 bases between the two ends. This CDR3 comprises 15 residues. The CDR3 DNA follows: TGTGCCAGCAGTTACCCGACGGCCCTAGGCAATGGCTACACCTTC. Its translation is CASSYPTALGNGYTF.

The genes are TRBV28 and TRBJ2-3; TRBD2 agrees at 7 bases. The length of the CDR3 is 18 residues. J lost 4 bases, V lost 1 base, and 14 bases had no gene match. The germline V gene has CDR1 MDHEN and CDR2 SYDVKM. CDR3 nucleotides: TGTGCCAGCAGTTTATACGGGAGGACTAATCTGTCGCCAGATACGCAGTATTTT. The encoded protein is CASSLYGRTNLSPDTQYF.

The chain has TRBV11-2 and TRBJ1-1; possible D gene TRBD1, 5 bases. There are 14 residues in the CDR3. V was trimmed by 6 bases and J by 1 base, leaving 12 bases between them. CDR1 and CDR2 from the germline V gene are SGHAT and FQNNGV. In nucleotides, the CDR3 is TGTGCCAGCAGGCGACAGTTTAGGAACACTGAAGCTTTCTTT. Amino acids: CASRRQFRNTEAFF.